This record concerns one T cell receptor beta chain sequence. The data originate from a study of blood T cell repertoires in COVID-19. Study overall: COVID-19 samples collected from the United States, Italy and Spain covered acute and convalescent phases. The cDNA or gDNA used as material had been derived from T cells, B-cell-depleted T cells, or PBMCs.

The CDR3 totals 15 residues. The J segment lost 3 bases and the V segment lost 1 base, leaving 5 bases of the junction unmatched. CDR1 and CDR2 from the germline V gene are LGHNA and YSLEER. Original handling: Nucleated cell counts were estimated from reference gene primer amplification. The table came from immunoSEQ multiplex PCR; TCRdb's copy has only in-frame clones and leaves some out. That table supplies the V and J calls and clone size; D and trimming were determined from the DNA. The sample lists about 260,000 clones; about 90% were seen once. This chain connects TRBV4-3 to TRBJ2-5; TRBD2 agrees at 7 bases. The sequence was collected from a woman aged 40-49 years who had recovered from COVID-19. Sequenced sample: peripheral blood. CDR3 loop: CASSQVAAGEETQYF. CDR3 in DNA: TGCGCCAGCAGCCAAGTGGCGGCGGGGGAAGAGACCCAGTACTTC.